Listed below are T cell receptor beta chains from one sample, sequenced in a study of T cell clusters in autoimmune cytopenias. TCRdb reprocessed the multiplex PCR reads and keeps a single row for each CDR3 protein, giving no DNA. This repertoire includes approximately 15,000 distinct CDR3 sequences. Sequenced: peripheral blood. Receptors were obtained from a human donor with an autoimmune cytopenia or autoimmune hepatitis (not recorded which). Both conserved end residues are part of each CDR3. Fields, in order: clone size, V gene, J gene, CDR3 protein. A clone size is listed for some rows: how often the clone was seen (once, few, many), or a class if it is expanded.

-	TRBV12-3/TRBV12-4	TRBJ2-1	CASSYTPGGNEQFF
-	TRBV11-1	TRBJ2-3	CASSPGRVLTDTQYF
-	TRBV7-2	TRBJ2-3	CASSLAMDTQYF
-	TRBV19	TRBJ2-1	CASKRSVTARVEQFF
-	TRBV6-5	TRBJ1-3	CATRPFSGNTIYF
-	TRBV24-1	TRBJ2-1	CATSDPAGGAGNEQFF
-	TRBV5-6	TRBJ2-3	CASSLGASSTDTQYF
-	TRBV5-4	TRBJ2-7	CASSLAAGQGSEQYF
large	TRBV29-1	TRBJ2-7	CSARPGGSYEQYF
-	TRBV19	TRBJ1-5	CASSRAGTGGKQPQHF
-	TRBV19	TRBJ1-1	CASSIDRGKAFF
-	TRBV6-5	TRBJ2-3	CASSYSLVDGTQYF
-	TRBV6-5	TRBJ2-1	CASSYSRYNEQFF
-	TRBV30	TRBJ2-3	CAWNGVWGDTQYF
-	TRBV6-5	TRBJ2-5	CASSRSGRETQYF
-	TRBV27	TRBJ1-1	CASSLRRGRLNTEAFF
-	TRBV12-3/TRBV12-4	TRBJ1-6	CASSSTITNSPLHF
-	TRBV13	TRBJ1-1	CASQGSGQDTEAFF
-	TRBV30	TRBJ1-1	CAWSDRGQGAFF
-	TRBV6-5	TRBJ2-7	CASSPVWVPSYDDYEQYF
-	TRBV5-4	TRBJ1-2	CASSLAGPFYGYTF
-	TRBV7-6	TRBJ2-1	CASSLGGPVKGEQFF
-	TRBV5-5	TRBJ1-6	CASSLSLGQGNSPLHF
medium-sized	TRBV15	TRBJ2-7	CATSTAGSEQYF
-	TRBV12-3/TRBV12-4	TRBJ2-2	CASSPRTSFRPGELFF
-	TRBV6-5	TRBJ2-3	CASNPGGDTDTKYF
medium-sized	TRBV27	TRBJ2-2	CASSSRYGGDNTGELFF
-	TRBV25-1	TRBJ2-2	CASSEGDRDTGELFF
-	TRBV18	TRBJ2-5	CASCRDRFQETQYF
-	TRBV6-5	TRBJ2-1	CASSYDSGGANEQFF
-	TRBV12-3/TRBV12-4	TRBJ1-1	CASRYGQSNTEAFF
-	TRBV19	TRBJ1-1	CASSIGQGSSEAFF
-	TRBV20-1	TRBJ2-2	CSARENGGLNTGELFF
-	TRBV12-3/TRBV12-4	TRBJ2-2	CASSPLAGGPAGELFF
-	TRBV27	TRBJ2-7	CASSPRDGRSYEQYF
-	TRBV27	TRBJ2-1	CASSPQGGRYNEQFF
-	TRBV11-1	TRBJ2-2	CASSAQGAVGELFF
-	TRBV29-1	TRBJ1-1	CSHRQGNTEAFF
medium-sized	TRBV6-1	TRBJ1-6	CASSLRETGYNSPLHF
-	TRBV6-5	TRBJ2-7	CASSYSSGTGSYEQYF